Presented here are 14 T cell receptor beta chains from one specimen sequenced in a study of cytomegalovirus exposure and HLA in healthy donors. Vbeta (60) and Jbeta (13) primers were used in the PCR. Clones were read by immunoSEQ multiplex PCR, and TCRdb kept only the in-frame ones, dropping some. The table includes approximately 170,000 clones, just under 80% detected once. The sample taken for sequencing was PBMCs. Source of these receptors: a woman in her thirties or forties in good health and CMV-seropositive.

This clone has just one count. The V call is TRBV30, the J call TRBJ1-3, with 8 bases aligning to TRBD1. The CDR3 has 13 amino acids. V lost 5 bases and J lost 4; bases outside the gene matches: 4. Germline CDR1 is GTSNPN and CDR2 is SVGIG (reference sequence). The CDR3 DNA follows: TGTGCCTGGGACAGGGGATCCGGAAACACCATATATTTT. This gives the protein CAWDRGSGNTIYF.

This chain joins TRBV6-5 and TRBJ2-7, with a possible D match to TRBD1 (5 bases). Trimming stripped 5 bases from V and 3 bases from J, with 17 bases between. CDR1 and CDR2 (germline): MNHEY, SVGAGI. CDR3 length: 15 residues. In DNA, the CDR3 is TGTGCCAGCAGTCCCGACAGCACAATAATCTACGAGCAGTACTTC. Its protein is CASSPDSTIIYEQYF.

This clone was found a few times. The gene calls are TRBV28 and TRBJ2-7; the match to TRBD1 covers 11 bases. Trimming cost V 5 bases and J 1 base; bases outside gene matches: 13. Germline V gene lookup returns CDR1 MDHEN and CDR2 SYDVKM. This CDR3 spans 18 amino acids. The CDR3 spells CASSLIPGQGERSYEQYF. The CDR3, as DNA: TGTGCCAGCAGTCTGATTCCGGGACAGGGGGAAAGGTCCTACGAGCAGTACTTC.

This chain links TRBV6-5 with TRBJ2-5; D may be TRBD1 (5 bases). The J call is uncertain, as TRBJ2-7 better fits the DNA end. Looked up from germline, CDR1 is MNHEY and CDR2 is SVGAGI. The CDR3 is 15 amino acids. This CDR3 is CASSYSQGTAYEQYF. Here the CDR3 DNA reads TGTGCCAGCAGTTACTCGCAGGGAACGGCCTACGAGCAGTACTTC.

The chain has TRBV7-6 and TRBJ1-2, with D perhaps matching TRBD1 (6 bases). V lost 5 bases and J 4 bases, leaving 11 bases between the germline ends. This CDR3 contains 13 residues. The germline gives CDR1 SGHVS, CDR2 FNYEAQ. The CDR3 sequence is CASSRGAGYGYTF. DNA for the CDR3: TGTGCCAGCAGCCGGGGGGCCGGCTATGGCTACACCTTC.

The chain recombines TRBV2 with TRBJ1-5, with D possibly TRBD1 on 6 matching bases. This CDR3 spans 15 amino acids. Trimming took off 6 bases at V and 1 base at J, with 13 bases between the two ends. Germline CDR1 reads SNHLY; CDR2 reads FYNNEI. The CDR3 nucleotides are TGTGCCAGCAGCCAAGCAGGGGAGAGCAATCAGCCCCAGCATTTT. Residues: CASSQAGESNQPQHF.

The CDR3 nucleotides read TGCAGTGCTAGACAGGTGGCTGAAGCTTTCTTT. It yields the protein CSARQVAEAFF. The chain couples TRBV20-1 to TRBJ1-1; D unresolved. V was shortened by 2 bases and J by 6 bases, with 7 bases between the two germline ends. The germline CDR1 and CDR2 sequences are DFQATT and SNEGSKA (reference sequence). The CDR3 runs 11 residues.

This sequence joins TRBV18 and TRBJ2-6; D possibly corresponds to TRBD2 (6 bases). Trimming cost V 0 bases and J 4 bases, with 7 bases left between them. The CDR3 covers 15 residues. Looked up from germline, CDR1 is KGHSH and CDR2 is LQKENI. The CDR3 loop reads CASSPPAGGANVLTF. CDR3 nucleotide sequence: TGTGCCAGCTCACCACCCGCGGGAGGGGCCAACGTCCTGACTTTC. Looking up the rest from reference TRBV18 and TRBJ2-6 gives the full variable domain: NAGVMQNPRHLVRRRGQEARLRCSPMKGHSHVYWYRQLPEEGLKFMVYLQKENIIDESGMPKERFSAEFPKEGPSILRIQQVVRGDSAAYFCASSPPAGGANVLTFGAGSRLTVL.

This clone was seen more than once but under ten times. J is TRBJ1-3 and V is TRBV7-6; D is perhaps TRBD1 (6 bases). The CDR3 spans 17 residues. The V and J ends lost 1 base and 0 bases respectively, with 13 bases between them. The germline V gene has CDR1 SGHVS and CDR2 FNYEAQ. This CDR3 is CASSLGGQGTSGNTIYF. For the CDR3, the DNA is TGTGCCAGCAGCTTAGGGGGGCAGGGAACCTCTGGAAACACCATATATTTT.

This clone was picked up a small number of times. The chain links TRBV5-1 to TRBJ2-1, with a weak D call TRBD2 (5 bases). Trimming cost V 3 bases and J 3 bases, with 16 bases left between them. The CDR3 is made up of 16 amino acids. CDR1 and CDR2 from the germline V gene are SGHRS and YFSETQ. The CDR3 DNA sequence: TGCGCCAGCAGCTGGAGCGGCGGGCGAGTCTACAATGAGCAGTTCTTC. Protein sequence: CASSWSGGRVYNEQFF.

This chain connects TRBV29-1 to TRBJ2-2; D not certain. Germline V CDR1 and CDR2: SQVTM, ANQGSEA. The V end lost 5 bases, the J end lost 6 bases, and 4 bases lay between the germline ends. CDR3 length equals 10 residues. The CDR3 coding sequence is TGCAGCGTTCGGTCCGGGGAGCTGTTTTTT. It translates to CSVRSGELFF.

Worth noting for this clone: The junction departs from the called germline gene at one end, perhaps through a read error. The J gene is TRBJ1-6, the V gene TRBV7-9, with a tentative D call TRBD1 (5 bases). CDR3 length equals 14 residues. Germline CDR1 SEHNR, CDR2 FQNEAQ (reference sequence). In nucleotides, the CDR3 is TGTTCCAGCAGCTTCCCGGGGGGTAATTCACCCCTCCACTTT. This codes for CSSSFPGGNSPLHF.

V and J are TRBV10-3 and TRBJ2-3, with D perhaps matching TRBD2 (7 bases). Germline CDR1 reads ENHRY; CDR2 reads SYGVKD. CDR3 length: 13 amino acids. Trimming removed 2 bases at V and 6 bases at J, with 9 bases between. The CDR3 region has the DNA TGTGCCATCAGTGAGAGGGGGGGGGATACGCAGTATTTT. It is translated as CAISERGGDTQYF.

The chain has TRBV9 and TRBJ2-1; D might be TRBD2 (6 bases). CDR3 length: 11 amino acids. Trimming pared 7 bases from V and 9 bases from J, leaving 11 bases between. Germline CDR1 SGDLS, CDR2 YYNGEE. CDR3 amino acids: CASGLRGEQFF. The DNA for the CDR3 is TGTGCCAGCGGACTACGGGGTGAGCAGTTCTTC.